This is a list of T cell receptor beta chains from one sample in a study of T cell repertoires and HLA-DP antigens. The table came from immunoSEQ multiplex PCR; TCRdb's copy has only in-frame clones and leaves some out. The table has over 100,000 clones, over 90% seen once; the top ten hold about 0.27%. Their antigens are not known. What was sequenced was CD4+ T cells from PBMCs. Every receptor here comes from a woman between 18 and 30 years old in good health and CMV-seronegative. Each CDR3 is given with its conserved first and last residue. Each record gives: CDR3 protein, V gene, J gene.

CASSAGQGRGQDEQYF	TRBV5-4	TRBJ2-7
CASSTTGNEQFF	TRBV2	TRBJ2-1
CASSIARDRGRQPQHF	TRBV19	TRBJ1-5
CASSLARGNEQFF	TRBV7-2	TRBJ2-1
CASSIGHGYTF	TRBV19	TRBJ1-2
CASSLTFRGRGTNEKLFF	TRBV7-6	TRBJ1-4
CASTGQFETQYF	TRBV6-6	TRBJ2-5
CASSQVGRVAGGQDTQYF	TRBV4-1	TRBJ2-3
CASSLAAANKLSSYNEQFF	TRBV7-8	TRBJ2-1
CSAGTSAKNIQYF	TRBV29-1	TRBJ2-4
CASSQGGRAGASDTQYF	TRBV4-2	TRBJ2-3
CAISERGQQSTDTQYF	TRBV10-3	TRBJ2-3
CASSYSDLRGVTEAFF	TRBV6-5	TRBJ1-1
CASSQPGLAGGPRVGEQYF	TRBV4-1	TRBJ2-7
CASSQLPWTGCNLANYGYTF	TRBV23-1	TRBJ1-2
CASSRDRGGTGELFF	TRBV2	TRBJ2-2
CASSFQINTEAFF	TRBV5-1	TRBJ1-1
CASSGTSGGQETQYF	TRBV2	TRBJ2-5
CASSFVGELFF	TRBV27	TRBJ2-2
CASSHPRARTEAFF	TRBV6-5	TRBJ1-1
CASSLFTGGKNEQFF	TRBV5-1	TRBJ2-1
CASSLRQLNSPLHF	TRBV7-9	TRBJ1-6
CASSWAGPNYGYTF	TRBV27	TRBJ1-2
CASSSTGGRLETQYF	TRBV5-1	TRBJ2-5
CASSLVADTNYGYTF	TRBV5-6	TRBJ1-2
CASSLGLAGGSTDTQYF	TRBV5-4	TRBJ2-3
CASTPSGTGGSNYGYTF	TRBV2	TRBJ1-2
CASSEVGNTIYF	TRBV2	TRBJ1-3
CASRRDRGTDTQYF	TRBV9	TRBJ2-3
CASNGQGPNQPQHF	TRBV6-1	TRBJ1-5
CASSAATPSNQPQHF	TRBV18	TRBJ1-5
CASRSGQGYGYTF	TRBV5-6	TRBJ1-2
CASSTNAGLGDTQYF	TRBV6-4	TRBJ2-3
CASSSGNTQYF	TRBV27	TRBJ2-3
CASSYSFRGHTQYF	TRBV6-6	TRBJ2-3
CSVAGMAGYTF	TRBV29-1	TRBJ1-2
CASSPRGTNEKLFF	TRBV18	TRBJ1-4
CASSLDIYGYTF	TRBV11-2	TRBJ1-2
CASSPGQGLTYEQYF	TRBV7-9	TRBJ2-7
CASSIRAPELWGNTIYF	TRBV7-9	TRBJ1-3
CASSLGQTYGYTF	TRBV7-9	TRBJ1-2
CASGQSDQPQHF	TRBV6-5	TRBJ1-5
CASSYSGHRDRAQPQHF	TRBV6-7	TRBJ1-5
CASSDSGGNTDTQYF	TRBV25-1	TRBJ2-3
CASRRQGGTEAFF	TRBV25-1	TRBJ1-1
CASDRGQGTEAFF	TRBV11-1	TRBJ1-1
CASSLVSSGRYNEQFF	TRBV7-9	TRBJ2-1
CASRQGYEQYF	TRBV28	TRBJ2-7